The next 2 T cell receptor beta chains were all read from a single sample in a study of blood T cell repertoires in COVID-19. The method was immunoSEQ multiplex PCR; TCRdb's version includes in-frame clones alone and lacks a portion of them. The repertoire includes just over 150,000 clones, 85% of them detected once, and roughly 3% sits in the top ten. Sequences were obtained from peripheral blood. These receptors came from a human donor with acute or convalescent COVID-19. The donor label of this sample is uncertain.

The V call is TRBV28, the J call TRBJ2-7; possibly TRBD2 for D (7 bases). Looked up from germline, CDR1 is MDHEN and CDR2 is SYDVKM. V lost 5 bases, J lost 7 bases, and 18 bases lay in between. The CDR3 covers 14 residues. The CDR3 bases are TGTGCCAGCAGTACCGGAGGGGGGGTATGGGAGCAGTACTTC. Translation: CASSTGGGVWEQYF.

This rearrangement joins TRBV4-1 to TRBJ1-2; D uncertain. Per germline, CDR1 MGHRA and CDR2 YSYEKL. Trimming shortened V by 0 bases and J by 4 bases, and 9 bases separated the two germline ends. The CDR3 has 14 amino acids. In DNA form, the CDR3 reads TGCGCCAGCAGCCAAGACCCTCTCTCCTATGGCTACACCTTC. Its protein product is CASSQDPLSYGYTF.